What follows is one T cell receptor beta chain and its context. In its sample, this clonotype was seen many times. It has no known antigen specificity. No quality values exist for individual bases; no much larger clone is one base distant. These data are taken from a study of HIV-infected children after antiretroviral therapy interruption (dated 2019 in TCRdb). In the study overall: The study included eight children, four on planned treatment interruption and four on continuous treatment, and all eight had a CD4+ count above 500 and a viral load below 50 copies/ml. In the interruption arm, samples were obtained at week 0, week 12, end of interruption (week 24 or 48), and about 3 years after study end. Median age was about 9.5 years in the interruption group and over 7 years in the continuous treatment group. TCR repertoires were compared between children on planned treatment interruption and children on continuous antiretroviral treatment, alongside thymic output measurements. Continuous-treatment samples were analyzed from corresponding weeks 0, 48 and 150. Most participating children had recorded exposure to EBV and CMV.

Library construction relied on 3' RACE. TCR libraries were generated from RNA by a 3' RACE protocol incorporating unique molecular identifiers so that PCR amplification bias could be corrected. As many as 12 amplicon libraries were pooled and then sequenced on an Illumina MiSeq using v2 2x250 paired-end chemistry. As for the original processing: Decombinator was used to process the reads, assigning V and J genes and CDR3 and applying barcode-based correction of errors and PCR bias. Before the Gini coefficient was calculated with the R ineq package, repertoires were subsampled to the same depth. GLIPH, Hamming distance and a shared triplet metric were used to assess CDR3 similarity. In-frame beta chains were kept once TCRdb had trimmed the public reads at Q25 with fastp and called clones with MiXCR. Rows with a matching CDR3 protein are joined into one entry that keeps the most common DNA and genes. The V and J calls, along with clone size, are taken from TCRdb and not from the paper's own processing. The table for this sample lists fewer than 100,000 distinct CDR3 sequences; about 7.2% of them were counted only once. The top ten clonotypes cover 0.85% to 1.3% of the sample.

The intended sense of this specimen's treatment or condition label: PENTA 11 planned treatment interruption arm or continuous ART arm. The participants were children from the United Kingdom between 2 and 15 years old who had been on ART with at least three drugs for 24 weeks or longer. Cryopreserved PBMCs with at least 5 million viable cells were required; a few candidate patients were excluded for low viable PBMC yield. Naive CD4+ CD45RA+ CD45RO- T cells were FACS-sorted from thawed PBMCs on a FACSAria III cell sorter. After sorting, cells were fixed, and RNA was extracted with the RNeasy FFPE kit and then with the RNeasy Micro kit. The investigation overall reported the following: In naive CD4+ repertoires of PTI patients, CDR3 sharing between time points fell after interruption began; many sequences were shared between end of interruption and 3 years later. An increase in the naive CD4+ Gini coefficient was observed by the end of treatment interruption, suggesting clonal expansion, and a return to baseline was observed by 3 years. The low number of patients is a limitation and the data should be interpreted with caution. Minor non-naive CD45RA+ populations such as EMRA or stem memory cells might have been included among the sorted CD45RA+ naive cells.

CDR1 and CDR2 (MGHRA, YSYEKL) derive from the germline V gene. The CDR3 has 13 amino acids, counting the end cysteine and phenylalanine. The CDR3 DNA has 39 bases and is translated from base 1. The V and J ends are trimmed by 4 bases and 5 bases, leaving 11 bases between them. The rearrangement combines TRBV4-1 with TRBJ2-5; TRBD2 is a weak D gene call, 5 bases matching. The specimen was CD45RA+ CD4+ T cells from PBMCs, pooled from several time points, collected from a donor given antiretroviral therapy, either interrupted or continuous. The cell subset or site tag for this specimen amounts to: naive CD4+ CD45RA+ CD45RO- T cells. This clonotype was sampled from a pool of human donors with HIV. The CDR3 amino acid sequence is: CASSRSGWETQYF. The DNA reads as follows: TGCGCCAGCAGCCGTTCGGGGTGGGAGACCCAGTACTTC.